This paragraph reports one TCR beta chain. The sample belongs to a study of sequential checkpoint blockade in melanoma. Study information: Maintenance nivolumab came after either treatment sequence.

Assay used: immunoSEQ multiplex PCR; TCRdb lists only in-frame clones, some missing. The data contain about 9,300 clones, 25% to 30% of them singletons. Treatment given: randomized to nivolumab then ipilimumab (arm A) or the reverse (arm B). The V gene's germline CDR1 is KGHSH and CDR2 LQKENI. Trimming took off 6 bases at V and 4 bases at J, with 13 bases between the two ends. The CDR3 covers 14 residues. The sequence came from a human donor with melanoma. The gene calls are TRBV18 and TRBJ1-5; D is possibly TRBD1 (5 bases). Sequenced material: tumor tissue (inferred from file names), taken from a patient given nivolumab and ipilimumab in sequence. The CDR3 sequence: CASSSGAGNQPQHF. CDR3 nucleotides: TGTGCCAGCTCTTCCGGGGCGGGGAATCAGCCCCAGCATTTT. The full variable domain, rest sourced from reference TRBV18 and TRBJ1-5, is NAGVMQNPRHLVRRRGQEARLRCSPMKGHSHVYWYRQLPEEGLKFMVYLQKENIIDESGMPKERFSAEFPKEGPSILRIQQVVRGDSAAYFCASSSGAGNQPQHFGDGTRLSIL.